This entry features one T cell receptor beta chain sequence. Before thyroid surgery, none of the patients had received any treatment. TCRdb re-called the PCR reads with MiXCR. The repertoire holds approximately 5,800 clones, with approximately 32% as singletons. This sample is part of a study of metastatic and nonmetastatic thyroid tumors. The receptor was isolated from a female donor with papillary thyroid cancer or a benign thyroid nodule (not recorded which). Some clones in this sample may be carry-over from other donors' samples. The sequencing sample was made of adjacent normal tissue.

The CDR3 sequence: CASTPGGRGAYEQYF. The DNA of the CDR3 is TGTGCCAGCACCCCAGGAGGCAGGGGGGCCTACGAGCAGTACTTC. The chain links TRBV28 to TRBJ2-7; possible D gene TRBD1, 7 bases. Germline V gene sequence: CDR1 MDHEN, CDR2 SYDVKM. CDR3 size: 15 residues. V gave up 7 bases and J gave up 2 bases, with 18 bases separating them.